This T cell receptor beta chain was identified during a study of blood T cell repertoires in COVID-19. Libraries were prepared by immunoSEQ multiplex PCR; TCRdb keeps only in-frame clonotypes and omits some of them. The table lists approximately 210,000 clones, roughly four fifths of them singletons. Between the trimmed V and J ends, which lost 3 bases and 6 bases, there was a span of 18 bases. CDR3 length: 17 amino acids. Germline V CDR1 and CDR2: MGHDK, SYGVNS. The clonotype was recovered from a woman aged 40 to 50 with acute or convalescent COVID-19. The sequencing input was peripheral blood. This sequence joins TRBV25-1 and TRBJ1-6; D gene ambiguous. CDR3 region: CASSESLGRVGNSPLHF. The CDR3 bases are TGTGCCAGCAGTGAGTCGCTGGGGAGGGTGGGTAATTCACCCCTCCACTTT.